These 32 T cell receptor beta chains were all obtained from the same sample, sequenced in a study of blood T cell repertoires in COVID-19. Sequenced by immunoSEQ multiplex PCR; TCRdb stores in-frame clones only, minus some. The sample records about 210,000 clones, about 89% being singletons. Sequenced input: PBMCs or T cells enriched from blood (not recorded which). These receptors originate from a woman younger than 30 who had recovered from COVID-19.

The gene calls are TRBV14 and TRBJ2-1; a weak D match, TRBD1 (5 bases). V lost 4 bases to trimming and J lost 2 bases, with 9 bases between them. The CDR3 consists of 14 residues. Germline values: CDR1 SGHDN, CDR2 FVKESK. For the CDR3, the DNA is TGTGCCAGCAGCCTTCTGGACACCTACAATGAGCAGTTCTTC. Encoded protein: CASSLLDTYNEQFF.

This clone was detected only a few times. This sequence joins TRBV24-1 and TRBJ2-2, with no clear D. V lost 6 bases, J lost 1 base, and 2 bases lay in between. Germline-derived CDR1 and CDR2 are KGHDR and SFDVKD. The CDR3 is 12 amino acids. The CDR3 nucleotides are TGTGCCACCAGTCAGAACACCGGGGAGCTGTTTTTT. It translates to CATSQNTGELFF.

The chain recombines TRBV18 with TRBJ1-1; D remains unclear. The CDR3 contains 15 residues. Germline CDR1 reads KGHSH; CDR2 reads LQKENI. V gave up 6 bases and J gave up 4 bases, with 18 bases separating them. CDR3 sequence: CASSVNEQRSTEAFF. Here the CDR3 DNA reads TGTGCCAGCTCGGTGAACGAACAGAGATCCACTGAAGCTTTCTTT.

The chain combines TRBV12-3 or TRBV12-4 with TRBJ2-7, with D possibly matching TRBD2 (6 bases). The CDR3 covers 12 residues. Trimming removed 8 bases from V and 5 bases from J, with 13 bases in between. The CDR3: CASGAGEDEQYF. The CDR3 DNA is TGTGCCAGCGGTGCCGGGGAGGACGAGCAGTACTTC.

The rearrangement uses TRBV6-5 and TRBJ2-7, with TRBD1 identical over 12 bases. This CDR3 is 15 amino acids long. Germline assignment: CDR1 MNHEY and CDR2 SVGAGI. J gave up 7 bases and V 5 bases, and 9 bases lay outside the gene matches. The CDR3 reads CASSQPGQGAWEQYF. The CDR3 region has the DNA TGTGCCAGCAGTCAGCCGGGACAGGGGGCGTGGGAGCAGTACTTC.

The chain recombines TRBV5-1 with TRBJ1-1; 9 nucleotides agree with TRBD1. This CDR3 contains 18 residues. From germline, CDR1 is SGHRS and CDR2 YFSETQ. V dropped 4 bases and J dropped 1; count of bases not matched to a gene: 14. CDR3 residues: CASSNQPGQGPGNTEAFF. CDR3 sequence (DNA): TGCGCCAGCAGCAACCAGCCGGGACAGGGCCCAGGGAACACTGAAGCTTTCTTT.

In DNA, the CDR3 is TGTGCCAGCGGAGGGTCCTTGCTTAATGAAAAACTGTTTTTT. It translates to CASGGSLLNEKLFF. This chain links TRBV27 with TRBJ1-4; D is uncertain. V gave up 8 bases and J gave up 4 bases, with 14 bases separating them. This CDR3 has 14 residues. Germline values: CDR1 MNHEY, CDR2 SMNVEV (reference sequence).

The genes are TRBV3-1 (or the pseudogene TRBV3-2) and TRBJ2-5; 7 nucleotides agree with TRBD1. The CDR3 sequence is 14 residues long. Trimming cost V 5 bases and J 2 bases; bases outside gene matches: 5. The germline gives CDR1 LGHDT, CDR2 YNNKEL (reference sequence). The CDR3 nucleotides read TGTGCCAGCAGCAACAGGGGCGGGCAAGAGACCCAGTACTTC. It yields the protein CASSNRGGQETQYF.

This chain links TRBV7-6 with TRBJ1-3; D gene ambiguous. V was cut by 1 base and J by 6 bases, with 13 bases left in between. Germline V gene lookup returns CDR1 SGHVS and CDR2 FNYEAQ. This CDR3 spans 15 amino acids. CDR3 bases: TGTGCCAGCAGCTTAGGAGTAGGAGCGTCAAACACCATATATTTT. This sequence encodes CASSLGVGASNTIYF. The full variable domain, in which reference TRBV7-6 and TRBJ1-3 provide the parts outside the CDR3, is GAGVSQSPRYKVTKRGQDVALRCDPISGHVSLYWYRQALGQGPEFLTYFNYEAQQDKSGLPNDRFSAERPEGSISTLTIQRTEQRDSAMYRCASSLGVGASNTIYFGEGSWLTVV.

This chain joins TRBV5-4 and TRBJ1-6; 7 bases fit TRBD1. CDR1 is SGHNT, CDR2 YYREEE, per germline (reference sequence). Unmatched junction bases numbered 4, after V lost 4 bases and J lost 6 bases. The CDR3 contains 14 residues. CDR3 loop: CASSDRASNSPLHF. CDR3 DNA sequence: TGTGCCAGCAGCGACAGGGCTAGTAATTCACCCCTCCACTTT.

This chain uses TRBV25-1 with TRBJ2-3; D gene unclear. V was cut by 5 bases and J by 3 bases, with 3 bases left in between. Germline values: CDR1 MGHDK, CDR2 SYGVNS. The CDR3 sequence is 11 residues long. CDR3 region: CASSLTDTQYF. The DNA for the CDR3 is TGTGCCAGCAGTCTTACAGATACGCAGTATTTT. The full variable domain, its missing parts supplied by reference TRBV25-1 and TRBJ2-3, is EADIYQTPRYLVIGTGKKITLECSQTMGHDKMYWYQQDPGMELHLIHYSYGVNSTEKGDLSSESTVSRIRTEHFPLTLESARPSHTSQYLCASSLTDTQYFGPGTRLTVL.

This chain connects TRBV14 to TRBJ2-5; TRBD1 agrees at 7 bases. CDR3 length equals 16 residues. V trimming: 0 bases; J trimming: 2 bases; junction bases outside the gene matches: 6. CDR1 is SGHDN, CDR2 FVKESK, per germline. The CDR3 nucleotides read TGTGCCAGCAGCCAAGATTGGACAGGACTTCAAGAGACCCAGTACTTC. Protein product: CASSQDWTGLQETQYF.

The chain recombines TRBV24-1 with TRBJ2-5, with D possibly TRBD1 on 7 matching bases. V lost 9 bases, J lost 3 bases, and 16 bases lay in between. The CDR3 spans 14 residues. Germline-derived CDR1 and CDR2 are KGHDR and SFDVKD. CDR3 nucleotide sequence: TGTGCCACCCAAGGGGGCAGGGAGGAAGAGACCCAGTACTTC. Protein: CATQGGREEETQYF.

This chain joins TRBV28 and TRBJ1-5; D remains unclear. Trimming left V 3 bases short and J 0 bases short, with 3 bases between. Germline CDR1 is MDHEN and CDR2 is SYDVKM. The CDR3 extends over 13 amino acids. The CDR3 nucleotides read TGTGCCAGCAGTTTGTATAGCAATCAGCCCCAGCATTTT. Translating gives CASSLYSNQPQHF.

This clone was detected only once. This chain joins TRBV13 and TRBJ2-7, with a tentative D call TRBD1 (5 bases). Germline V lookup: CDR1 PRHDT, CDR2 FYEKMQ (reference sequence). This CDR3 comprises 14 residues. With 2 bases removed from V and 6 bases from J, the gap between germline ends came to 14 bases. Written as DNA, the CDR3 is TGTGCCAGCAGCTTATATTCCTCTACAGGCGAGCAGTACTTC. This translates into CASSLYSSTGEQYF. Using reference TRBV13 and TRBJ2-7 for the parts outside the CDR3, the full variable domain is AAGVIQSPRHLIKEKRETATLKCYPIPRHDTVYWYQQGPGQDPQFLISFYEKMQSDKGSIPDRFSAQQFSDYHSELNMSSLELGDSALYFCASSLYSSTGEQYFGPGTRLTVT.

The J gene is TRBJ1-5, the V gene TRBV10-1; TRBD1 agrees at 8 bases. The CDR3 sequence is 15 residues long. CDR1 and CDR2 (germline): WNHNN, SYGVQD (reference sequence). V was clipped by 6 bases and J by 4 bases; unmatched bases: 8. The CDR3 coding sequence is TGCGCCAGCAGCGCCGGCACAGGGGGGAATCAGCCCCAGCATTTT. It yields the protein CASSAGTGGNQPQHF.

This clone was observed a single time. The rearrangement links TRBV2 to TRBJ1-3; no firm D call. The germline CDR1 and CDR2 sequences are SNHLY and FYNNEI. V was trimmed by 8 bases and J by 0 bases, leaving 8 bases between them. The CDR3 totals 13 residues. The CDR3 DNA is TGTGCCAGCGATAGAGTCTCTGGAAACACCATATATTTT. Its translation is CASDRVSGNTIYF.

The chain joins TRBV30 to TRBJ1-5; 11 positions agree with TRBD1. Germline CDR1 is GTSNPN and CDR2 is SVGIG (reference sequence). The CDR3 loop spans 16 amino acids. J gave up 6 bases and V 3 bases, and 10 bases lay outside the gene matches. The CDR3 loop reads CAWSFAPGQGVQPQHF. DNA of the CDR3: TGTGCCTGGAGCTTCGCACCGGGACAGGGGGTTCAGCCCCAGCATTTT.

This chain links TRBV5-1 with TRBJ2-7; D is perhaps TRBD2 (5 bases). The CDR3 consists of 15 residues. Between the trimmed V and J ends, which lost 2 bases and 2 bases, there was a span of 14 bases. The germline gives CDR1 SGHRS, CDR2 YFSETQ. In DNA, the CDR3 is TGCGCCAGCAGCTTTGAGGGCAGAAAAACCTACGAGCAGTACTTC. Translation gives CASSFEGRKTYEQYF.

For the CDR3, the DNA is TGCGCCAGCAGCTTGCAAACGACAGGAACGAACACTGAAGCTTTCTTT. Its protein product is CASSLQTTGTNTEAFF. The chain has TRBV5-1 and TRBJ1-1; maybe TRBD1 (6 bases). The V and J ends lost 1 base and 1 base respectively, with 14 bases between them. The CDR3 is 16 amino acids. CDR1 and CDR2 from the germline V gene are SGHRS and YFSETQ.

This clone was picked up one time. The gene calls are TRBV27 and TRBJ1-6, with TRBD1 as a possible D gene (5 bases). The germline CDR1 and CDR2 sequences are MNHEY and SMNVEV (reference sequence). The CDR3 extends over 15 amino acids. V lost 4 bases to trimming and J lost 3 bases, with 10 bases between them. The CDR3 sequence: CASSSGTGYNSPLHF. The CDR3 nucleotides are TGTGCCAGCAGTTCAGGGACTGGCTATAATTCACCCCTCCACTTT.

This chain uses TRBV15 with TRBJ2-7, with D tentatively TRBD2 (5 bases). CDR3 length equals 14 residues. In germline, CDR1 is LNHNV, CDR2 YYDKDF (reference sequence). Trimming took 1 base from V and 2 from J, leaving 9 bases between them. The CDR3: CATSRGGSTYEQYF. The CDR3 DNA follows: TGTGCCACCAGCAGAGGCGGGTCGACCTACGAGCAGTACTTC.

A note on this clone: Compared with germline, one end of the junction differs, possibly owing to a read error. The chain joins TRBV5-4 to TRBJ1-2; 7 bases map to TRBD1. Germline V CDR1 and CDR2: SGHNT, YYREEE (reference sequence). There are 14 residues in the CDR3. The CDR3 DNA reads TGTGCCAGCAGATTGGGGGGACAGAACTATGGCTACACCTTC. It specifies CASRLGGQNYGYTF.

Only one count was recorded for this clone. The V and J genes are TRBV5-4 and TRBJ2-3, with D perhaps TRBD1 (6 bases). CDR3 length: 14 residues. The germline gives CDR1 SGHNT, CDR2 YYREEE (reference sequence). V gave up 4 bases and J gave up 0 bases, with 9 bases separating them. CDR3 sequence reads: CASSVDRSTDTQYF. In DNA form, the CDR3 reads TGTGCCAGCAGCGTGGACAGAAGCACAGATACGCAGTATTTT.

The chain joins TRBV4-1 to TRBJ2-2, with D unclear. The CDR3 length is 15 residues. The germline V gene has CDR1 MGHRA and CDR2 YSYEKL. V was clipped by 0 bases and J by 10 bases, with 15 bases between them. This CDR3 is CASSQDYDESAELFF. The CDR3 DNA reads TGCGCCAGCAGCCAAGATTACGACGAGAGCGCGGAGCTGTTTTTT.

The V call is TRBV3-1 (or the pseudogene TRBV3-2), the J call TRBJ2-1; tentatively, D is TRBD1 (6 bases). This CDR3 has 16 amino acids. Per the germline V gene, CDR1 is LGHDT and CDR2 is YNNKEL (reference sequence). V lost 0 bases to trimming and J lost 0 bases, with 9 bases between them. The CDR3 loop is CASSQEAGVSYNEQFF. CDR3 bases: TGTGCCAGCAGCCAAGAGGCAGGGGTCTCCTACAATGAGCAGTTCTTC.

The chain joins TRBV23-1 to TRBJ2-5; D unresolved. TRBV23-1 is an ORF; its function is uncertain. Between the trimmed V and J ends, which lost 3 bases and 9 bases, there was a span of 20 bases. The CDR3 loop spans 15 amino acids. The CDR3 is CASSHIHDTDVPQYF. CDR3 nucleotide sequence: TGCGCCAGCAGTCATATTCACGACACCGATGTCCCCCAGTACTTC.

This clone was seen once. This rearrangement joins TRBV6-5 to TRBJ2-7; D remains unclear. The germline CDR1 and CDR2 sequences are MNHEY and SVGAGI. Trimming cost V 2 bases and J 2 bases, with 7 bases left between them. The CDR3 loop spans 13 amino acids. The CDR3 sequence: CASSYAQAYEQYF. CDR3 sequence (DNA): TGTGCCAGCAGTTACGCGCAGGCCTACGAGCAGTACTTC.

The V call is TRBV7-6, the J call TRBJ2-1; 9 bases map to TRBD2. The CDR3 totals 15 residues. Trimming cost V 4 bases and J 3 bases; bases outside gene matches: 4. The germline gives CDR1 SGHVS, CDR2 FNYEAQ. CDR3 nucleotide sequence: TGTGCCAGCAGCTACAGCGGGGGGATCTACAATGAGCAGTTCTTC. Translated, it gives CASSYSGGIYNEQFF.

The rearrangement links TRBV18 to TRBJ2-7, with 9 bases aligning to TRBD1. The V gene's germline CDR1 is KGHSH and CDR2 LQKENI. CDR3 length equals 15 residues. V gave up 4 bases and J gave up 3 bases; unmatched junction bases: 7. The CDR3 DNA reads TGTGCCAGCTCACACGCCGGACAGGGGAGCTACGAGCAGTACTTC. Translation: CASSHAGQGSYEQYF.

V usage is TRBV4-1 and J usage is TRBJ2-1; 7 nucleotides line up with TRBD1. CDR3 size: 16 residues. V lost 1 base to trimming and J lost 1 base; unmatched junction nucleotides: 4. CDR1 is MGHRA and CDR2 is YSYEKL in the germline V gene. The CDR3 DNA reads TGCGCCAGCAGCCAAGTCCCGGACAGGTCCTACAATGAGCAGTTCTTC. Its protein product is CASSQVPDRSYNEQFF.

This sequence joins TRBV28 and TRBJ1-3, with 7 nucleotides matching TRBD1. The germline V gene has CDR1 MDHEN and CDR2 SYDVKM. After removal of 4 bases from V and 0 bases from J, the junction contained 3 bases not matched to a gene. The CDR3 totals 15 residues. Here the CDR3 DNA reads TGTGCCAGCAGTTCGGGACAGTACTCTGGAAACACCATATATTTT. This encodes CASSSGQYSGNTIYF.